The next 3 T cell receptor beta chains were all read from a single sample in a study of OX40 agonist ivuxolimab in advanced cancers. Clones were read by immunoSEQ multiplex PCR, and TCRdb kept only the in-frame ones, dropping some. The sample has approximately 15,000 clones, about four fifths seen once. This specimen consisted of CD4+ or CD8+ T cells sorted from blood, obtained in a trial of the OX40 agonist ivuxolimab. The receptor set was obtained from an adult with an advanced solid tumor such as melanoma, head and neck, liver or kidney cancer.

V is TRBV9 and J is TRBJ1-2; the D is unclear. Germline V gene lookup returns CDR1 SGDLS and CDR2 YYNGEE. Trimming removed 0 bases at V and 2 bases at J, with 11 bases between. The CDR3 is 15 amino acids. The CDR3 is CASSVAQWANYGYTF. DNA of the CDR3: TGTGCCAGCAGCGTAGCACAGTGGGCAAACTATGGCTACACCTTC.

The CDR3 DNA is TGTGCCAGCAGTGCCGGAATAGGGGGCTCCTACGAGCAGTACTTC. Protein sequence: CASSAGIGGSYEQYF. V is TRBV6-5 and J is TRBJ2-7, with D possibly TRBD1 on 6 matching bases. Between the trimmed V and J ends, which lost 5 bases and 0 bases, there was a span of 14 bases. The CDR3 contains 15 residues. The V gene's germline CDR1 is MNHEY and CDR2 SVGAGI.

The chain recombines TRBV29-1 with TRBJ2-3, with 11 bases fitting TRBD2. V was pared by 7 bases and J by 0 bases, with 12 bases of the junction left unmatched. This CDR3 is 17 amino acids long. Looked up from germline, CDR1 is SQVTM and CDR2 is ANQGSEA. In DNA form, the CDR3 reads TGCAGCGCCATAGCGGGAGGGAAACAAACTAGCACAGATACGCAGTATTTT. It encodes CSAIAGGKQTSTDTQYF.